Below, 3 T cell receptor beta chains from the same sample are listed, as sequenced in a study of cytomegalovirus exposure and HLA in healthy donors. The PCR ran on 60 Vbeta and 13 Jbeta primers. The repertoire was sequenced with immunoSEQ multiplex PCR; TCRdb's copy has only in-frame clones and lacks some. This repertoire shows about 160,000 clones, approximately 80% found once; its top ten account for 7% to 9.5%. Specimen: PBMCs. Receptors originate from a male donor in good health and CMV-seropositive.

This sequence joins TRBV6-1 and TRBJ1-1, with D possibly being TRBD1 (6 bases). This CDR3 spans 14 amino acids. Per the germline V gene, CDR1 is MNHNS and CDR2 is SASEGT. Trimming left V 2 bases short and J 4 bases short, with 11 bases between. The CDR3 nucleotides read TGTGCCAGCAGTGAAAAACAGGGCGGCACTGAAGCTTTCTTT. Translating it yields CASSEKQGGTEAFF.

This clone was observed a few times. The chain recombines TRBV6-5 with TRBJ2-7; D remains unclear. The V and J ends lost 5 bases and 5 bases respectively, with 16 bases between them. Germline V lookup: CDR1 MNHEY, CDR2 SVGAGI. This CDR3 spans 14 amino acids. The CDR3 DNA follows: TGTGCCAGCAGTGACCAAGACACCTCAAACGAGCAGTACTTC. This encodes CASSDQDTSNEQYF.

J is TRBJ2-1 and V is TRBV9; D is unclear. CDR1 SGDLS and CDR2 YYNGEE come from the germline V gene. This CDR3 comprises 12 residues. The V gene lost 0 bases and the J gene lost 7 bases, with 5 bases spanning the gap. As DNA, the CDR3 is TGTGCCAGCAGCGTAGATCTGAATGAGCAGTTCTTC. This sequence encodes CASSVDLNEQFF.